This T cell receptor (beta chain) was identified in a study of graft-versus-host responses after intestinal transplantation. Study-level information: Multivisceral, liver-intestinal, or isolated intestinal grafts were transplanted into recipients. Anti-thymocyte globulin induction preceded about three years of tacrolimus and steroid maintenance in all recipients. Overall study findings and caveats: Within the allografts of patients who had graft-donor T cell macrochimerism, graft-versus-host to host-versus-graft clonal ratios were high. Early post-transplant falls in HvG clones accompanied the peak levels of circulating GvH clones.

TCRdb keeps only in-frame clones here, not all; method: immunoSEQ multiplex PCR. This sample has about 14,000 clones, with around 94% found just once. On this clone: Its specificity is not known.

Source: PBMCs, taken 9 days after transplant. The TCR comes from a human patient who received an intestinal transplant, so some T cells may come from the graft donor.

CDR3 bases: TGTGCAAGTCGCTGGAGAGGTAAGCGGGAGGCTCCAGATACGCAGTATTTT. This codes for CASRWRGKREAPDTQYF. This sequence joins TRBV12-2 and TRBJ2-3; no check of the table's D call, TRBD2, against the DNA was made. TRBV12-2 is a pseudogene. The CDR3 has 17 amino acids.